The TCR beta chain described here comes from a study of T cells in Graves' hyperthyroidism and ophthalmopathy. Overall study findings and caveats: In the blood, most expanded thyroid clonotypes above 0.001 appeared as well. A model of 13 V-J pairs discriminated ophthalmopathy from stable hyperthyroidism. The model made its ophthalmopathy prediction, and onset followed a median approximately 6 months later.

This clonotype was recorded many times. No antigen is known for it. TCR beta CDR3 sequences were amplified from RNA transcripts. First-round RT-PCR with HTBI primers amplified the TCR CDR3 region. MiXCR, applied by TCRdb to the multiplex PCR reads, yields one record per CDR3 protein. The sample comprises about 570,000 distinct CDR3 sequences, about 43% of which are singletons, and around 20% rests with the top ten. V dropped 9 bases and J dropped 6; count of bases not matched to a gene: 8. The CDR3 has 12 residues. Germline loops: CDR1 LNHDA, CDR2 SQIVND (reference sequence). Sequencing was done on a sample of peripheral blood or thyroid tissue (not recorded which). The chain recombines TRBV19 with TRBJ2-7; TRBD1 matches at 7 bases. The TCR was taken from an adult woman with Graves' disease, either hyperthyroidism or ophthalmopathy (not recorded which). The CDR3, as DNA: TGTGCCAGCTCTGAGGGGGCCAGCGAGCAGTACTTC. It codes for CASSEGASEQYF.